Below are 24 T cell receptor beta chains sequenced from a single sample in a study of blood T cell repertoires in COVID-19. Method: immunoSEQ multiplex PCR; TCRdb's copy keeps in-frame clones and lacks some. The data hold fewer than 150,000 clones, with about 80% observed a single time. Sequencing used peripheral blood. All receptors come from a human donor in a cohort sampled during active COVID-19.

The chain employs TRBV6-5 and TRBJ1-5; no clear D. CDR3 length equals 14 residues. V lost 7 bases and J 7 bases, leaving 17 bases between the germline ends. Germline V gene data show CDR1 as MNHEY and CDR2 as SVGAGI. The chain's CDR3 is CASIPSGRDQPQHF. The DNA for the CDR3 is TGTGCCAGCATTCCATCCGGGAGAGACCAGCCCCAGCATTTT.

This clone has only a few counts. The chain employs TRBV18 and TRBJ2-2, with 10 bases matching TRBD2. Germline values: CDR1 KGHSH, CDR2 LQKENI. V lost 3 bases, J lost 0 bases, and 4 bases stayed unmatched. The CDR3 extends over 17 amino acids. The CDR3 here is CASSPSGLAANTGELFF. The DNA of the CDR3 is TGTGCCAGCTCACCCTCCGGACTAGCGGCGAACACCGGGGAGCTGTTTTTT.

This rearrangement joins TRBV5-4 to TRBJ2-1; TRBD1 matches at 8 bases. Per germline, CDR1 SGHNT and CDR2 YYREEE (reference sequence). The CDR3 contains 14 residues. Unmatched junction bases numbered 4, after V lost 7 bases and J lost 1 base. The CDR3 sequence is CASCRDRSYNEQFF. DNA of the CDR3: TGTGCCAGCTGCCGGGACAGGTCCTACAATGAGCAGTTCTTC.

This chain uses TRBV28 with TRBJ1-4, with a possible D match to TRBD1 (6 bases). Germline V gene lookup returns CDR1 MDHEN and CDR2 SYDVKM. The CDR3 totals 14 residues. V was trimmed by 5 bases and J by 8 bases, leaving 15 bases between them. The CDR3 coding sequence is TGTGCCAGCAGTGTGCAGGGGAGATGGGAAAAACTGTTTTTT. Its translation is CASSVQGRWEKLFF.

The CDR3 sequence is CASSVDRATYEQYF. The DNA of the CDR3 is TGTGCCAGCAGCGTGGACAGGGCGACCTACGAGCAGTACTTC. The chain joins TRBV2 to TRBJ2-7; 8 bases line up with TRBD1. V was pared by 6 bases and J by 2 bases, with 6 bases of the junction left unmatched. Germline CDR1 reads SNHLY; CDR2 reads FYNNEI. The CDR3 covers 14 residues. Together with reference TRBV2 and TRBJ2-7, the CDR3 gives the full variable domain: EPEVTQTPSHQVTQMGQEVILRCVPISNHLYFYWYRQILGQKVEFLVSFYNNEISEKSEIFDDQFSVERPDGSNFTLKIRSTKLEDSAMYFCASSVDRATYEQYFGPGTRLTVT.

The genes are TRBV5-1 and TRBJ2-3, with a possible D match to TRBD2 (6 bases). This CDR3 is 14 amino acids long. Germline V gene sequence: CDR1 SGHRS, CDR2 YFSETQ. The V end lost 4 bases, the J end lost 4 bases, and 13 bases lay between the germline ends. The chain's CDR3 is CASSPTSMPDTQYF. CDR3 in DNA: TGCGCCAGCAGCCCTACTAGCATGCCAGATACGCAGTATTTT.

The chain combines TRBV4-2 with TRBJ1-2; TRBD1 matches at 7 bases. Per germline, CDR1 LGHNA and CDR2 YNFKEQ. V lost 1 base and J lost 5; bases outside the gene matches: 10. There are 16 residues in the CDR3. Here the CDR3 DNA reads TGTGCCAGCAGCCAAGTAGGAAGCGACAGGGATTATGGCTACACCTTC. Translated, it gives CASSQVGSDRDYGYTF.

This clone was picked up a small number of times. The chain joins TRBV7-3 to TRBJ2-3; possible D gene TRBD1, 6 bases. This CDR3 contains 16 residues. V lost 2 bases and J 0 bases, leaving 12 bases between the germline ends. Germline loops: CDR1 SGHTA, CDR2 FQGTGA. CDR3 sequence reads: CASSLQGKSSTDTQYF. The CDR3 bases are TGTGCCAGCAGCTTACAGGGGAAATCTAGCACAGATACGCAGTATTTT.

This chain links TRBV5-4 with TRBJ1-1; D is unclear. The length of the CDR3 is 15 residues. Germline assignment: CDR1 SGHNT and CDR2 YYREEE (reference sequence). The ends were cut back, 4 bases at V and 0 bases at J, with 13 bases in the middle. CDR3 loop: CASSLGAGMNTEAFF. The CDR3 coding sequence is TGTGCCAGCAGCCTCGGTGCAGGAATGAACACTGAAGCTTTCTTT.

This sequence joins TRBV29-1 and TRBJ2-3; 12 nucleotides match TRBD1. From germline, CDR1 is SQVTM and CDR2 ANQGSEA. Trimming took 7 bases from V and 4 from J; bases not matched to a gene: 9. The length of the CDR3 is 15 residues. For the CDR3, the DNA is TGCAGCGCTAACACGGGGACAGGGGGCGCAGATACGCAGTATTTT. It specifies CSANTGTGGADTQYF.

The rearrangement links TRBV4-2 to TRBJ2-1; D not resolved. V was trimmed by 0 bases and J by 5 bases, leaving 5 bases between them. Germline values: CDR1 LGHNA, CDR2 YNFKEQ. This CDR3 is built from 13 residues. CDR3: CASSQDLDNEQFF. CDR3 DNA sequence: TGTGCCAGCAGCCAAGATCTCGACAATGAGCAGTTCTTC.

V usage is TRBV18 and J usage is TRBJ2-5; D might be TRBD2 (6 bases). CDR3 length: 15 residues. V was shortened by 0 bases and J by 3 bases, with 11 bases between the two germline ends. Germline V gene data show CDR1 as KGHSH and CDR2 as LQKENI. Here the CDR3 DNA reads TGTGCCAGCTCACCACCATCGACTAGGAAAGAGACCCAGTACTTC. Its translation: CASSPPSTRKETQYF.

This clone was seen only once. The V and J genes are TRBV14 and TRBJ2-5; D not resolved. CDR3 size: 14 residues. The germline V and J ends were trimmed by 3 bases and 7 bases, with 15 bases remaining between them. Germline lookup yields CDR1 SGHDN and CDR2 FVKESK. The CDR3 DNA follows: TGTGCCAGCAGCCAGCGCATCCTATTCGGGACCCAGTACTTC. Translated, it gives CASSQRILFGTQYF.

This clone was observed a handful of times. The rearrangement uses TRBV2 and TRBJ1-5, with D possibly matching TRBD1 (5 bases). The ends were cut back, 6 bases at V and 0 bases at J, with 9 bases in the middle. The CDR3 contains 14 residues. Per germline, CDR1 SNHLY and CDR2 FYNNEI. CDR3 sequence (DNA): TGTGCCAGCAGCGACAGCCATAGCAATCAGCCCCAGCATTTT. Its protein is CASSDSHSNQPQHF.

The chain has TRBV19 and TRBJ2-2; TRBD1 aligns across 8 bases. Germline assignment: CDR1 LNHDA and CDR2 SQIVND (reference sequence). This CDR3 is built from 14 residues. The junction had 8 bases not matched to a gene; V was cut back by 8 bases and J by 6 bases. Here the CDR3 reads CASSIGQGPGELFF. DNA of the CDR3: TGTGCCAGTTCTATCGGACAGGGTCCCGGGGAGCTGTTTTTT.

The CDR3 protein is CASSQVGDRGRTPLHF. As DNA, the CDR3 is TGCGCCAGCAGCCAAGTGGGGGACAGGGGGAGAACACCCCTCCACTTT. The rearrangement uses TRBV4-3 and TRBJ1-6, with TRBD1 matching 11 bases. V trimming: 1 base; J trimming: 11 bases; junction bases outside the gene matches: 7. The CDR3 consists of 16 residues. Germline values: CDR1 LGHNA, CDR2 YSLEER.

The J gene is TRBJ2-1, the V gene TRBV5-1, with TRBD2 matching over 7 bases. Germline assignment: CDR1 SGHRS and CDR2 YFSETQ. With 4 bases clipped from V and 8 bases from J, the junction kept 9 bases outside the gene matches. The CDR3 is 14 amino acids. In nucleotides, the CDR3 is TGCGCCAGCAGCCTGTCGGGGAGGGGCGATGAGCAGTTCTTC. This sequence encodes CASSLSGRGDEQFF.

The chain links TRBV7-2 to TRBJ1-1, with 7 bases aligning to TRBD1. The V gene end was trimmed by 4 bases and the J gene end by 1 base; junction bases not matched to a gene: 3. CDR1 and CDR2 (germline): SGHTA, FQGNSA. This CDR3 comprises 14 residues. CDR3 loop: CASSSRTGNTEAFF. CDR3 in DNA: TGTGCCAGCAGCTCCCGGACAGGGAACACTGAAGCTTTCTTT.

V gene TRBV28 combines with J gene TRBJ2-2; TRBD1 agrees at 7 bases. The germline gives CDR1 MDHEN, CDR2 SYDVKM. The CDR3 covers 14 residues. Unmatched junction bases numbered 9, after V lost 7 bases and J lost 7 bases. This chain's CDR3 is CASTSGQVFGELFF. CDR3 sequence (DNA): TGTGCCAGCACCTCCGGACAGGTGTTCGGGGAGCTGTTTTTT.

The chain recombines TRBV5-6 with TRBJ2-7; maybe TRBD1 (5 bases). The germline V and J ends were trimmed by 0 bases and 0 bases, with 7 bases remaining between them. CDR1 and CDR2 (germline): SGHDT, YYEEEE. The CDR3 loop spans 14 amino acids. CDR3: CASSLEDISYEQYF. The CDR3 region has the DNA TGTGCCAGCAGCTTGGAGGACATCTCCTACGAGCAGTACTTC.

The chain combines TRBV10-3 with TRBJ1-1; a possible D gene is TRBD1 (5 bases). This CDR3 spans 16 amino acids. Germline V lookup: CDR1 ENHRY, CDR2 SYGVKD. The V gene lost 2 bases and the J gene lost 6 bases, with 19 bases spanning the gap. The CDR3 nucleotides are TGTGCCATCAGTGAGCCGAATGGGGAGCGGGGGGCTGAAGCTTTCTTT. Protein sequence: CAISEPNGERGAEAFF.

This clone was found once. The CDR3 sequence: CASSQERQAYNQPQHF. CDR3 DNA sequence: TGCGCCAGCAGCCAAGAACGGCAGGCCTACAATCAGCCCCAGCATTTT. The rearrangement uses TRBV4-1 and TRBJ1-5; D gene uncertain. There are 16 residues in the CDR3. The germline V gene has CDR1 MGHRA and CDR2 YSYEKL. The ends were cut back, 0 bases at V and 3 bases at J, with 12 bases in the middle.

The genes are TRBV2 and TRBJ2-3; 9 bases are shared with TRBD1. Per germline, CDR1 SNHLY and CDR2 FYNNEI. The CDR3 covers 13 residues. V was pared by 7 bases and J by 3 bases, with 2 bases of the junction left unmatched. Here the CDR3 reads CASTDRGTDTQYF. As DNA, the CDR3 is TGTGCCAGCACCGACAGGGGGACAGATACGCAGTATTTT. Full variable domain (outside the CDR3, taken from reference TRBV2 and TRBJ2-3): EPEVTQTPSHQVTQMGQEVILRCVPISNHLYFYWYRQILGQKVEFLVSFYNNEISEKSEIFDDQFSVERPDGSNFTLKIRSTKLEDSAMYFCASTDRGTDTQYFGPGTRLTVL.

The chain joins TRBV6-2 or TRBV6-3 to TRBJ1-5; 9 nucleotides agree with TRBD1. From germline, CDR1 is MNHEY and CDR2 SVGEGT. The J segment lost 5 bases and the V segment lost 0 bases, leaving 2 bases of the junction unmatched. The CDR3 is made up of 15 amino acids. CDR3 in DNA: TGTGCCAGCAGTTACTCAACAGGGGGCCATCAGCCCCAGCATTTT. Translated: CASSYSTGGHQPQHF.